The sequence of this T cell receptor (beta chain) was determined in a study of T cell repertoires in cytomegalovirus infection. Study in general: Public TCR beta signatures indicated both CMV infection and matching HLA type. The study, taken as a whole, reports: Cumulative frequency (of public TCR beta family members) identified carriers of CMV plus the relevant HLA. Dominant in the ex vivo response were TCR beta clonotypes restricted by HLA-C and specific for CMV.

Note on this clonotype: What it recognizes is unknown.

TCRdb recomputed calls from the reads with MiXCR, one row per CDR3 protein. In the table there are 250,000 to 400,000 distinct CDR3 sequences, roughly 25% of which are singletons. The sequence came from a human donor in good health (CMV status not recorded). Some clones in this sample may be carry-over from other donors' samples. The sample here was cultured PBMCs, taken from culture after CMV antigen stimulation.

Here the CDR3 reads CASSSGQGNTIYF. The CDR3 nucleotides read TGTGCCAGCAGTTCCGGACAGGGAAACACCATATATTTT. The rearrangement links TRBV27 to TRBJ1-3; D perhaps matches TRBD1 (6 bases). Germline assignment: CDR1 MNHEY and CDR2 SMNVEV (reference sequence). This CDR3 spans 13 amino acids. V was clipped by 4 bases and J by 4 bases, with 8 bases between them.